This paragraph covers one T cell receptor (beta chain) sequence. Its cognate antigen is unknown. At the DNA level, this CDR3 is encoded by other sequences in the same sample as well. The study ran its PCR with 60 Vbeta and 13 Jbeta primers. Authors' data handling: A later analysis counted 65 million to 80 million unique TCR beta chains, 9.5 million to 12 million shared. The protocol was immunoSEQ multiplex PCR, while the TCRdb copy is restricted to in-frame clones and leaves out a portion. D and trimming come from the DNA, and the V and J calls and clone size come from that table. This table lists roughly 190,000 clones. This specimen comes from a study of cytomegalovirus exposure and HLA in healthy donors. The CDR3 totals 11 residues. Deletions cut 4 bases from V and 6 bases from J, with 6 bases between. Germline CDR1 is SGHRS and CDR2 is YFSETQ. Overall study findings and caveats: Later work found that TCR association rates differed between HLA loci; DRB1 had the most and HLA-C the fewest. Some TCR beta chains (about 180 of them) were listed as cytomegalovirus-associated.

The sequence was collected from a young woman in good health and CMV-seropositive. Sequenced material: PBMCs. The gene calls are TRBV5-1 and TRBJ2-3; D is perhaps TRBD2 (6 bases). The CDR3 protein is CASSAGDTQYF. The CDR3 nucleotides are TGCGCCAGCAGCGCGGGGGATACGCAGTATTTT.